These 5 T cell receptor beta chains came from one sample sequenced in a study of blood T cell repertoires in COVID-19. Sequencing was performed with immunoSEQ multiplex PCR; in TCRdb, only in-frame clones are kept and a portion is missing. The repertoire holds tens of thousands of clones, with about 89% as singletons. Sequencing was carried out using peripheral blood. The receptors shown here come from a man between 65 and 85 years old with active COVID-19.

V usage is TRBV7-2 and J usage is TRBJ2-7, with a possible D match to TRBD1 (6 bases). With 2 bases removed from V and 1 base from J, the gap between germline ends came to 9 bases. Germline V CDR1 and CDR2: SGHTA, FQGNSA. The length of the CDR3 is 14 residues. CDR3 DNA: TGTGCCAGCAGCTTATTCGGACAGTCCTACGAGCAGTACTTC. It yields the protein CASSLFGQSYEQYF.

The chain uses TRBV27 and TRBJ1-5; tentative D call: TRBD1 (6 bases). Germline V gives CDR1 MNHEY, CDR2 SMNVEV (reference sequence). The CDR3 is 14 amino acids. Trimming left V 3 bases short and J 2 bases short, with 8 bases between. In nucleotides, the CDR3 is TGTGCCAGCAGTTTCTCAGGGGGCAATCAGCCCCAGCATTTT. This encodes CASSFSGGNQPQHF.

This chain joins TRBV2 and TRBJ2-3; D is uncertain. V was shortened by 8 bases and J by 9 bases, with 18 bases between the two germline ends. Germline CDR1 reads SNHLY; CDR2 reads FYNNEI. The CDR3 consists of 13 residues. CDR3 loop: CASSRPGLDTQYF. For the CDR3, the DNA is TGTGCCAGCTCCCGTCCAGGATTAGACACGCAGTATTTT.

As DNA, the CDR3 is TGTGCCAGCAGCCAAGATTTCGCTAGCGGGAGACATACGCAGTATTTT. Translated, it gives CASSQDFASGRHTQYF. J is TRBJ2-3 and V is TRBV3-1 (or the pseudogene TRBV3-2), with 10 bases identical to TRBD2. The CDR3 spans 16 residues. V dropped 0 bases and J dropped 7; count of bases not matched to a gene: 7. Germline V CDR1 and CDR2: LGHDT, YNNKEL (reference sequence).

The genes are TRBV5-1 and TRBJ2-5; D is undetermined. The CDR3 totals 11 residues. Germline V gene data show CDR1 as SGHRS and CDR2 as YFSETQ. V lost 1 base and J lost 5, with 3 bases in between. CDR3 sequence (DNA): TGCGCCAGCAGCTTGTATGAGACCCAGTACTTC. Translated: CASSLYETQYF.